Following are 12 T cell receptor beta chains from one sample sequenced in a study of T cell responses to AZD1222 COVID-19 vaccine. Only in-frame clones appear in the TCRdb table, and some are missing; sequencing was by immunoSEQ multiplex PCR. Of 50,000 to 70,000 clones in the sample, around 85% were seen once. The material was peripheral blood, obtained on day 0 of MenACWY control vaccination. All receptors derive from an adult in good health.

The V and J genes are TRBV13 and TRBJ1-2; possibly TRBD1 for D (5 bases). Germline-derived CDR1 and CDR2 are PRHDT and FYEKMQ (reference sequence). V lost 5 bases, J lost 6 bases, and 19 bases lay in between. This CDR3 comprises 15 residues. The CDR3 is CASSARQFGAHGYTF. CDR3 sequence (DNA): TGTGCCAGCAGCGCCCGACAGTTTGGAGCCCATGGCTACACCTTC. Variable domain in full (rest from reference TRBV13 and TRBJ1-2): AAGVIQSPRHLIKEKRETATLKCYPIPRHDTVYWYQQGPGQDPQFLISFYEKMQSDKGSIPDRFSAQQFSDYHSELNMSSLELGDSALYFCASSARQFGAHGYTFGSGTRLTVV.

This chain links TRBV6-5 with TRBJ2-7, with 10 nucleotides matching TRBD1. There are 15 residues in the CDR3. V trimming: 6 bases; J trimming: 1 base; junction bases outside the gene matches: 6. Per the germline V gene, CDR1 is MNHEY and CDR2 is SVGAGI. The DNA of the CDR3 is TGTGCCAGCAGAGGGACAGGGGATTTATCCTACGAGCAGTACTTC. Protein sequence: CASRGTGDLSYEQYF.

The J gene is TRBJ2-7, the V gene TRBV5-1; D is perhaps TRBD2 (6 bases). The V end was cut by 1 base, the J end by 3 bases, with 8 bases between. CDR1 is SGHRS, CDR2 YFSETQ, per germline. The CDR3 has 13 residues. In nucleotides, the CDR3 is TGCGCCAGCAGCTTGCTCGGGAGCTACGAGCAGTACTTC. Its protein product is CASSLLGSYEQYF.

V gene TRBV7-2 combines with J gene TRBJ2-6; 9 bases are shared with TRBD2. The CDR3 has 15 residues. CDR1 is SGHTA, CDR2 FQGNSA, per germline. The V gene end was trimmed by 10 bases and the J gene end by 2 bases; junction bases not matched to a gene: 6. In DNA, the CDR3 is TGTGCCACATCCCGCGGGGGGGCTGGGGCCAACGTCCTGACTTTC. This sequence encodes CATSRGGAGANVLTF.

V gene TRBV28 combines with J gene TRBJ2-2, with D hard to call. Trimming stripped 2 bases from V and 4 bases from J, with 8 bases between. The CDR3 has 14 amino acids. CDR1 and CDR2 from the germline V gene are MDHEN and SYDVKM. CDR3 nucleotide sequence: TGTGCCAGCAGTTTAGGGGTGAGCACCGGGGAGCTGTTTTTT. This gives the protein CASSLGVSTGELFF.

The chain joins TRBV7-2 to TRBJ2-1; D is ambiguous. The CDR3 sequence is 14 residues long. Per germline, CDR1 SGHTA and CDR2 FQGNSA. Deletions cut 3 bases from V and 8 bases from J, with 14 bases between. The DNA for the CDR3 is TGTGCCAGCAGCTTGACCCGCTCGAATGATGAGCAGTTCTTC. Encoded protein: CASSLTRSNDEQFF.

The chain carries TRBV24-1 and TRBJ2-3; D may be TRBD1 (5 bases). The V gene lost 2 bases and the J gene lost 0 bases, with 14 bases spanning the gap. The CDR3 loop spans 17 amino acids. Germline CDR1 is KGHDR and CDR2 is SFDVKD. The CDR3 protein is CATSDSQGFRSTDTQYF. CDR3 bases: TGTGCCACCAGTGATTCTCAGGGTTTCCGGAGCACAGATACGCAGTATTTT.

The chain carries TRBV19 and TRBJ1-1, with D unresolved. V gave up 3 bases and J gave up 6 bases, with 17 bases separating them. CDR1 LNHDA and CDR2 SQIVND come from the germline V gene (reference sequence). This CDR3 spans 15 amino acids. The CDR3 coding sequence is TGTGCCAGTAGTATGTCTCGAGGGTTGGGGTCTGAAGCTTTCTTT. Translation gives CASSMSRGLGSEAFF.

The gene calls are TRBV5-5 and TRBJ2-1, with 11 bases aligning to TRBD2. The CDR3 loop spans 16 amino acids. The V segment lost 1 base and the J segment 6 bases; nucleotides outside the gene matches: 6. The germline V gene has CDR1 SGHKS and CDR2 YYEKEE (reference sequence). For the CDR3, the DNA is TGTGCCAGCAGCTTGTACGGGACTAGCGGACCCAATGAGCAGTTCTTC. Translated: CASSLYGTSGPNEQFF.

This chain joins TRBV19 and TRBJ2-3, with 12 bases fitting TRBD1. V lost 6 bases and J lost 2; bases outside the gene matches: 3. The V gene's germline CDR1 is LNHDA and CDR2 SQIVND (reference sequence). The CDR3 contains 15 residues. The CDR3, as DNA: TGTGCCAGTAGGCTGGGACAGGGGGCCACAGATACGCAGTATTTT. This gives the protein CASRLGQGATDTQYF.

The chain has TRBV5-4 and TRBJ2-3; 9 bases map to TRBD1. Germline assignment: CDR1 SGHNT and CDR2 YYREEE (reference sequence). The CDR3 totals 16 residues. V was pared by 2 bases and J by 2 bases, with 6 bases of the junction left unmatched. DNA for the CDR3: TGTGCCAGCAGCTTCCCGGGGGACAGGGACACAGATACGCAGTATTTT. It codes for CASSFPGDRDTDTQYF.

V gene TRBV5-1 combines with J gene TRBJ2-7, with D perhaps matching TRBD1 (6 bases). The V gene's germline CDR1 is SGHRS and CDR2 YFSETQ. Trimming removed 4 bases from V and 2 bases from J, with 10 bases in between. The CDR3 has 13 amino acids. Written as DNA, the CDR3 is TGCGCCAGCAGCCCCTGGACAGCCTACGAGCAGTACTTC. Protein: CASSPWTAYEQYF. The variable domain in full, with the rest retrieved from reference TRBV5-1 and TRBJ2-7, is KAGVTQTPRYLIKTRGQQVTLSCSPISGHRSVSWYQQTPGQGLQFLFEYFSETQRNKGNFPGRFSGRQFSNSRSEMNVSTLELGDSALYLCASSPWTAYEQYFGPGTRLTVT.